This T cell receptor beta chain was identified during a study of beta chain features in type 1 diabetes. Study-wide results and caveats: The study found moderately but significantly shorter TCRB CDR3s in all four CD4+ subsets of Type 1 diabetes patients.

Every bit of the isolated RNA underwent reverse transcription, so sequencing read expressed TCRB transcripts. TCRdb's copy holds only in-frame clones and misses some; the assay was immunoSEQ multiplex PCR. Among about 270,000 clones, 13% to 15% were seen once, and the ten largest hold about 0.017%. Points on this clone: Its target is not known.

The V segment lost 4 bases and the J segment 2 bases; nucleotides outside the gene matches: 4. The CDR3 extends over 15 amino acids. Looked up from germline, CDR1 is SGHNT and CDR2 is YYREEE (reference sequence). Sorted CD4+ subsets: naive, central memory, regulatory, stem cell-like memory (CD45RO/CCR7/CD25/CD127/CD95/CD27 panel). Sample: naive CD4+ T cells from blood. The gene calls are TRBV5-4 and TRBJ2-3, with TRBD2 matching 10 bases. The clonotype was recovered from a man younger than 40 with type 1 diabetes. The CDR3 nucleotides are TGTGCCAGCAGCCTTAGCGGGAGGAACACAGATACGCAGTATTTT. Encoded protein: CASSLSGRNTDTQYF.